Listed here is a single TCR beta chain. Germline V CDR1 and CDR2: SNHLY, FYNNEI. CDR3 length: 14 amino acids. Trimming cost V 8 bases and J 4 bases, with 17 bases left between them. Libraries were prepared by immunoSEQ multiplex PCR; TCRdb keeps only in-frame clonotypes and omits some of them. The profile shows about 2.2 million clones, 80% to 95% of them singletons. This record comes from a study of shared clonotypes between healthy human individuals. Cells designated naive CD8 were CD45RO-negative and were positively selected for CCR7, with terminally differentiated effector memory CD45RA+ cells excluded.

The chain joins TRBV2 to TRBJ1-2; weak D call: TRBD1 (5 bases). Sequencing was performed on naive CD8+ T cells from PBMCs. The sequence came from a man younger than 35 in good health. Some clones in this sample may be carry-over from other donors' samples. CDR3 nucleotides: TGTGCCAGCGGAGCAGGGCCGGTTGGCTATGGCTACACCTTC. This codes for CASGAGPVGYGYTF.